This T cell receptor (beta chain) appears in the sequencing data of a study of blood T cell repertoires in COVID-19. Trimming cost V 5 bases and J 3 bases; bases outside gene matches: 2. CDR1 is LNHDA, CDR2 SQIVND, per germline (reference sequence). This CDR3 has 14 amino acids. Cohort placement rested on clinical history that participants reported themselves. The repertoire was sequenced with immunoSEQ multiplex PCR; TCRdb's copy has only in-frame clones and lacks some. The top ten hold approximately 0.65% of the sample, which has around 470,000 clones, less than 95% seen once. This clone was seen just once.

The chain recombines TRBV19 with TRBJ2-1; 9 bases line up with TRBD2. The TCR sequence derives from a man between 18 and 35 years old who had recovered from COVID-19. Sequencing input: PBMCs or T cells enriched from blood (not recorded which). CDR3 nucleotide sequence: TGTGCCAGTAGTTGGCGGGAGGGCTACAATGAGCAGTTCTTC. The encoded protein is CASSWREGYNEQFF. Drawing the rest from reference TRBV19 and TRBJ2-1, the complete variable domain is DGGITQSPKYLFRKEGQNVTLSCEQNLNHDAMYWYRQDPGQGLRLIYYSQIVNDFQKGDIAEGYSVSREKKESFPLTVTSAQKNPTAFYLCASSWREGYNEQFFGPGTRLTVL.